This T cell receptor beta chain came from a study of beta chain features in type 1 diabetes (dated by TCRdb to 2016 to 2019). About the full investigation: Mean age, gender distribution, total cell number and subset yield did not differ between patients and healthy donors. Regulatory and stem cell-like memory subsets were obtained from only 8 patients and about 8 healthy donors, while naive and central memory subsets were obtained from all 30 or so donors. A total of roughly 98,000,000 sorted cells were examined across all samples, and a strong correlation was observed between cell number per subset and RNA yield. In the study, recently diagnosed type 1 diabetes patients and matched healthy donors were compared on the TCRB repertoires of their sorted circulating CD4+ T cell subsets. Broader findings and caveats from the paper: Patients with type 1 diabetes made fewer insertions and deleted more nucleotides at VDJ recombination sites, implying thymic rearrangement abnormalities. Because cDNA was sequenced instead of genomic DNA, activated cells with high expression could be over-represented, although the groups did not differ in activation or CD3 levels. Naive, central memory and regulatory TCRB repertoires appeared to be more alike among patients than among healthy donors. PCR might favor shorter templates, but patient and control samples were amplified and corrected together, so any skew would affect both groups equally. In all four CD4+ subsets, TCRB CDR3 length was moderately but significantly shorter in type 1 diabetes patients. Because small numbers of individuals were included in the HLA sub-analyses, any influence of HLA type on TCRB rearrangement was left unresolved.

Each donor gave one peripheral blood draw, averaging roughly 120 mL, which was collected into heparinised tubes. Using a panel that included CD45RO, CCR7, CD25, CD127, CD95 and CD27, naive, central memory, regulatory and stem cell-like memory CD4+ T cells were sorted on a BD FACSAria II. Purity was above 98% for every sorted population. PBMCs were separated immediately by Lymphoprep density gradient centrifugation and were stained directly, without being cultured. So that batch effects would be minimized, each experiment stained and sorted samples in pairs, pairing one healthy donor with one patient. The High Capacity cDNA Reverse Transcription Kit was used to reverse transcribe all of the isolated RNA, meaning that expressed TCRB transcripts were what got sequenced. Naive, central memory and regulatory T cell samples underwent deep immunoSEQ sequencing, averaging around 3.7 million total reads per sample. Sorted cells were lysed in RLT buffer, and RNA was extracted using DNase-treated RNeasy Micro or Mini kits according to cell number. To prevent cross-contamination, each cell subset was processed individually, whereas patient and healthy donor samples were processed jointly. The immunoSEQ multiplex PCR was used to amplify TCRB sequences from cDNA, yielding 87-bp fragments that span the CDR3 region. The amplicons were sequenced using the Illumina HiSeq platform. The authors' pipeline ran thus. Synthetic template baselines were used to correct PCR bias computationally, reads within Hamming distance 2 were collapsed together, and singletons that could not be merged were discarded. By aligning reads against IMGT, V, D and J genes, CDR3 length, and insertions or deletions at six rearrangement sites were assigned. Within each subset, clonotype counts were normalized to sorted cell number, after which true diversity and Gini coefficients were computed with the tcR R package. Repertoire sharing was quantified using the overlap coefficient calculated on TCRB nucleotide sequences. Held by TCRdb, this immuneACCESS table contains in-frame sequences only and omits some clones. Under half of the omission traces to an unresolved V gene where checked; the cause of the rest is unknown. V and J calls and clone size are given by that table; D and trimming were obtained from the DNA. This sample gives roughly 300,000 clones in total; less than 9.5% of them show up just once. Around 0.45% of the sample comes from the top ten.

CDR1 and CDR2 are drawn from the germline V gene: KGHSH, LQKENI. V is pruned by 3 bases and J by 7 bases, leaving 7 bases of the junction without a gene match. There are 15 amino acids in the CDR3, from cysteine to phenylalanine inclusive. The kept DNA is CDR3 alone, 45 bases in frame from the first base. Notes on this clone: What antigen it recognizes has not been identified. No much larger clone is present one base from it, and per-base qualities are unavailable.

Sequencing was carried out using central memory CD4+ T cells from blood. The sequence came from a woman aged 18 to 35 in good health. The sequence joins TRBV18 to TRBJ1-4, with 8 bases aligning to TRBD1. The DNA sequence is given as TGTGCCAGCTCACCTTCCGGGACAGGCAGTGAAAAACTGTTTTTT. This translates into CASSPSGTGSEKLFF. The full variable domain, completed from the reference TRBV18 and TRBJ1-4 proteins outside the CDR3, reads NAGVMQNPRHLVRRRGQEARLRCSPMKGHSHVYWYRQLPEEGLKFMVYLQKENIIDESGMPKERFSAEFPKEGPSILRIQQVVRGDSAAYFCASSPSGTGSEKLFFGSGTQLSVL.